A single sample is the source of the 19 T cell receptor beta chains below, sequenced in a study of shared clonotypes between healthy human individuals. Sequenced by immunoSEQ multiplex PCR; TCRdb stores in-frame clones only, minus some. The sample contains millions of clones, 85% to 95% of which appear only once. Material: naive CD4+ T cells sorted from blood. Regarding subset: CD45RA+ positively selected. The receptors were sampled from a man aged 18 to 35 in good health.

Here the CDR3 DNA reads TGTGCCACCAGCAGAGGGGGGTTCATCACAGATACGCAGTATTTT. It codes for CATSRGGFITDTQYF. V and J are TRBV15 and TRBJ2-3; D assignment may be TRBD1 or TRBD2 (5 bases each). CDR3 length: 15 residues. Germline CDR1 reads LNHNV; CDR2 reads YYDKDF (reference sequence). V was trimmed by 1 base and J by 2 bases, leaving 10 bases between them.

The chain employs TRBV2 and TRBJ1-3; the D gene is possibly TRBD1 (6 bases). Germline CDR1 and CDR2: SNHLY and FYNNEI. This CDR3 is built from 16 residues. The germline V and J ends were trimmed by 1 base and 0 bases, with 10 bases remaining between them. CDR3 nucleotide sequence: TGTGCCAGCAGTGAAGGACAGGTGTTCTCTGGAAACACCATATATTTT. It codes for CASSEGQVFSGNTIYF.

The J gene is TRBJ1-4, the V gene TRBV5-1; 8 nucleotides agree with TRBD1. This CDR3 contains 15 residues. The trim removed 3 bases at V and 7 bases at J, leaving 8 bases unmatched. CDR1 and CDR2 from the germline V gene are SGHRS and YFSETQ. The CDR3: CASSSGQGGGEKLFF. The CDR3 DNA is TGCGCCAGCAGCTCAGGACAGGGTGGAGGTGAAAAACTGTTTTTT.

The chain is built from TRBV5-1 and TRBJ2-1; TRBD1 matches 7 bases. The CDR3 totals 16 residues. CDR1 SGHRS and CDR2 YFSETQ come from the germline V gene. After removal of 4 bases from V and 2 bases from J, the junction contained 9 bases not matched to a gene. The CDR3 here is CASSVDRVGPYNEQFF. The DNA for the CDR3 is TGCGCCAGCAGCGTCGACAGGGTCGGGCCCTACAATGAGCAGTTCTTC.

The rearrangement uses TRBV2 and TRBJ1-2, with a weak D call TRBD1 (6 bases). CDR1 and CDR2 (germline): SNHLY, FYNNEI. This CDR3 region has 15 residues. V lost 4 bases and J lost 5, with 17 bases in between. The DNA for the CDR3 is TGTGCCAGCAGTGGGGGAGGGGGATTAAGGTATGGCTACACCTTC. It is translated as CASSGGGGLRYGYTF.

Concerning this clone itself: The same CDR3 is also encoded by other DNA sequences in this sample. V usage is TRBV11-3 and J usage is TRBJ2-5; 9 positions match TRBD1. CDR3 length: 13 amino acids. Germline-derived CDR1 and CDR2 are SGHNT and YENEEA. Unmatched junction bases numbered 1, after V lost 4 bases and J lost 4 bases. The CDR3 DNA follows: TGTGCCAGCAGCTGGGGACAGGGAGAGACCCAGTACTTC. Its protein is CASSWGQGETQYF.

The V gene is TRBV5-4, the J gene TRBJ2-7, with 9 bases fitting TRBD2. The CDR3 is made up of 16 amino acids. J gave up 4 bases and V 3 bases, and 11 bases lay outside the gene matches. Germline loops: CDR1 SGHNT, CDR2 YYREEE (reference sequence). CDR3 sequence: CASSSDPGTSLYEQYF. CDR3 bases: TGTGCCAGCAGCTCGGACCCCGGGACTAGCCTTTACGAGCAGTACTTC.

This chain joins TRBV5-1 and TRBJ2-4, with 9 bases fitting TRBD1. The CDR3 is 15 residues long. Germline V gene lookup returns CDR1 SGHRS and CDR2 YFSETQ. V lost 4 bases, J lost 8 bases, and 10 bases stayed unmatched. The CDR3 nucleotides are TGCGCCAGCAGCCCCGGGGACAGGGATACGGACATTCAGTACTTC. This sequence encodes CASSPGDRDTDIQYF.

For this clone: Relative to the germline gene, one junction end is altered; a read error may explain this. The V and J genes are TRBV5-6 and TRBJ2-7; no definite D call. Germline CDR1 SGHDT, CDR2 YYEEEE. The CDR3 loop spans 14 amino acids. CDR3 loop: CASSLGSKYYGQYF. CDR3 DNA: TGTGCCAGCAGCCTTGGGTCCAAATACTACGGGCAGTACTTC.

V is TRBV30 and J is TRBJ1-5, with D possibly TRBD1 on 5 matching bases. Germline CDR1 is GTSNPN and CDR2 is SVGIG (reference sequence). The CDR3 extends over 14 amino acids. The germline V and J ends were trimmed by 2 bases and 6 bases, with 14 bases remaining between them. DNA of the CDR3: TGTGCCTGGAGTATCCATTCAGGGTTTCAGCCCCAGCATTTT. Amino acids: CAWSIHSGFQPQHF.

CDR3 DNA: TGTGCCAGCAGGGGGGACAGTGGAGTCTATGGCTACACCTTC. Translation gives CASRGDSGVYGYTF. The rearrangement uses TRBV2 and TRBJ1-2; 7 nucleotides agree with TRBD1. Germline V gives CDR1 SNHLY, CDR2 FYNNEI. The V gene end was trimmed by 6 bases and the J gene end by 4 bases; junction bases not matched to a gene: 8. This CDR3 is built from 14 residues.

This chain connects TRBV27 to TRBJ1-6, with a tentative D call TRBD1 (6 bases). The CDR3 has 16 residues. V was pared by 0 bases and J by 3 bases, with 9 bases between. The germline gives CDR1 MNHEY, CDR2 SMNVEV (reference sequence). As DNA, the CDR3 is TGTGCCAGCAGTTTATCGGGGGACAACTATAATTCACCCCTCCACTTT. Its protein is CASSLSGDNYNSPLHF.

The V gene is TRBV28, the J gene TRBJ1-2, with D possibly matching TRBD1 (5 bases). The CDR3 spans 13 residues. The V and J ends lost 2 bases and 7 bases respectively, with 11 bases between them. Germline assignment: CDR1 MDHEN and CDR2 SYDVKM. The CDR3 loop reads CASSLKGYRGYTF. In nucleotides, the CDR3 is TGTGCCAGCAGTTTAAAGGGGTATCGTGGCTACACCTTC.

The chain is built from TRBV30 and TRBJ2-7, with D perhaps TRBD1 (6 bases). Trimming removed 8 bases at V and 7 bases at J, with 18 bases between. Germline loops: CDR1 GTSNPN, CDR2 SVGIG (reference sequence). CDR3 length equals 12 residues. CDR3 DNA sequence: TGTGCCCGGAACAGGGATTTGGAGGAGCAGTACTTC. Protein: CARNRDLEEQYF.

The chain uses TRBV6-1 and TRBJ2-5; D remains unclear. The V end was cut by 3 bases, the J end by 2 bases, with 7 bases between. Germline V lookup: CDR1 MNHNS, CDR2 SASEGT. The CDR3 extends over 13 amino acids. CDR3 region: CASSETIQETQYF. The DNA of the CDR3 is TGTGCCAGCAGTGAGACAATACAAGAGACCCAGTACTTC.

V is TRBV2 and J is TRBJ1-2; no firm D call. V lost 9 bases, J lost 2 bases, and 13 bases lay in between. Germline-derived CDR1 and CDR2 are SNHLY and FYNNEI. CDR3 length: 13 amino acids. The CDR3 DNA is TGTGCCAGTTCCTTGGCCCTCAACTATGGCTACACCTTC. It is translated as CASSLALNYGYTF.

The chain joins TRBV9 to TRBJ2-3; 7 bases are a match to TRBD2. Germline CDR1 and CDR2: SGDLS and YYNGEE. Trimming cost V 6 bases and J 1 base; bases outside gene matches: 11. The CDR3 runs 16 residues. CDR3 residues: CASTPREAGRTDTQYF. The CDR3 coding sequence is TGTGCCAGCACCCCCCGGGAAGCGGGACGCACAGATACGCAGTATTTT.

The chain uses TRBV13 and TRBJ2-7; perhaps TRBD2 as D (6 bases). CDR1 is PRHDT and CDR2 is FYEKMQ in the germline V gene (reference sequence). The CDR3 is 14 residues long. V was shortened by 5 bases and J by 2 bases, with 13 bases between the two germline ends. The CDR3 spells CASSRRDLPYEQYF. As DNA, the CDR3 is TGTGCCAGCAGCCGCCGGGACTTACCCTACGAGCAGTACTTC.

The CDR3, as DNA: TGTGCCAGCAGTCCCGGTGCAGGTCGGGATACGCAGTATTTT. Protein: CASSPGAGRDTQYF. The chain couples TRBV6-5 to TRBJ2-3, with no clear D. Trimming stripped 5 bases from V and 6 bases from J, with 15 bases between. This CDR3 is 14 amino acids long. Per germline, CDR1 MNHEY and CDR2 SVGAGI.